The 5 T cell receptor beta chains below were found in one sample sequenced in a study of T-cell memory formation after mild COVID-19. MiXCR, run by TCRdb on the 5' RACE reads, gives a single entry per CDR3 protein. Of roughly 50,000 distinct CDR3 sequences in the sample, over 7.5% were seen once. Sequencing was done on a sample of PBMCs or a T cell subset sorted from them (not recorded which). The receptor set was obtained from a man aged 18 to 29 who had mild COVID-19 (a few samples of this study predate the infection). Cell type and time point are not known.

This clonotype has only a few counts. J is TRBJ2-1 and V is TRBV7-8; 8 bases are shared with TRBD2. V shed 5 bases and J 2 bases; nucleotides not matched to a gene: 8. The CDR3 loop spans 16 amino acids. Germline V gene sequence: CDR1 SGHVS, CDR2 FQNEAQ. The CDR3 nucleotides are TGTGCCAGCAGCGCCTCCGGACTAGCTGCCTACAATGAGCAGTTCTTC. This gives the protein CASSASGLAAYNEQFF.

At least ten counts were recorded for this clonotype. This sequence joins TRBV4-3 and TRBJ2-1; D perhaps matches TRBD2 (5 bases). The CDR3 is made up of 13 amino acids. The germline gives CDR1 LGHNA, CDR2 YSLEER. The V and J ends lost 0 bases and 6 bases respectively, with 6 bases between them. The CDR3 sequence is CASSQELVNEQFF. CDR3 nucleotides: TGCGCCAGCAGCCAAGAACTAGTCAATGAGCAGTTCTTC.

This clonotype was observed many times. The chain combines TRBV4-3 with TRBJ2-3; 7 bases agree with TRBD2. This CDR3 region has 15 residues. Germline assignment: CDR1 LGHNA and CDR2 YSLEER. Trimming removed 0 bases from V and 5 bases from J; junction bases left unmatched: 5. The CDR3 DNA follows: TGCGCCAGCAGCCAAGAGGTGGGGGGGAGAGATACGCAGTATTTT. Protein product: CASSQEVGGRDTQYF.

In its sample, this clonotype is medium-sized. This chain links TRBV5-1 with TRBJ2-3; D is unclear. The CDR3 covers 14 residues. The V end was cut by 0 bases, the J end by 6 bases, with 11 bases between. Germline CDR1 and CDR2: SGHRS and YFSETQ. CDR3: CASSLGISQDTQYF. DNA of the CDR3: TGCGCCAGCAGCTTGGGAATCTCCCAGGATACGCAGTATTTT.

The V call is TRBV7-2, the J call TRBJ1-1; 7 nucleotides line up with TRBD1. The CDR3 covers 17 residues. V lost 0 bases and J lost 0; bases outside the gene matches: 7. Germline CDR1 and CDR2: SGHTA and FQGNSA. The CDR3 DNA reads as TGTGCCAGCAGCTTAGCGAAGGGGACAGCCCTGAACACTGAAGCTTTCTTT. This gives the protein CASSLAKGTALNTEAFF.